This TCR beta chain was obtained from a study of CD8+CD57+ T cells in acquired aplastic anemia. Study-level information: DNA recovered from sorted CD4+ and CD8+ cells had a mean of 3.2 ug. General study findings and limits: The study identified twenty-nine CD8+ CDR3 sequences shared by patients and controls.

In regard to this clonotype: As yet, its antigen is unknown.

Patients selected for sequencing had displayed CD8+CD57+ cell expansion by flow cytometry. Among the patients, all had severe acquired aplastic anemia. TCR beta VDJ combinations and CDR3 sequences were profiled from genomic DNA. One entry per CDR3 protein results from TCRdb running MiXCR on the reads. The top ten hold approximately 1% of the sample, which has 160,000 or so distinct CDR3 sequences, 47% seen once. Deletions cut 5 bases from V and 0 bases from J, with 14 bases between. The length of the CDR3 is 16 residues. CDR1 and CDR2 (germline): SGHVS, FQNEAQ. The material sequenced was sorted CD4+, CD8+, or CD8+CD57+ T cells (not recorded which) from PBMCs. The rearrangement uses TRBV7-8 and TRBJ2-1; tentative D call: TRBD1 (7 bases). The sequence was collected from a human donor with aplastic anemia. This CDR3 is CASSPRRDSSYNEQFF. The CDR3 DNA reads TGTGCCAGCAGCCCCAGGAGGGACAGCTCCTACAATGAGCAGTTCTTC.